This passage covers 10 T cell receptor beta chains from one sample sequenced in a study of response to subunit inactivated influenza vaccine. TCRdb processed the RT-PCR reads anew with MiXCR; each CDR3 protein has one entry. The sample shows around 850,000 distinct CDR3 sequences, roughly 18% of them seen only once. The source was PBMCs from blood, collected about 5 days after vaccination. The source of these receptors is a man aged 50 or older who received an inactivated influenza vaccine.

This clonotype showed up many times. The V call is TRBV7-2, the J call TRBJ1-5, with D possibly TRBD1 on 6 matching bases. Germline values: CDR1 SGHTA, CDR2 FQGNSA. This CDR3 comprises 15 residues. Trimming removed 5 bases from V and 4 bases from J, with 15 bases in between. In nucleotides, the CDR3 is TGTGCCAGCAGCCTGTACAGGGTACCAAATCAGCCCCAGCATTTT. Translation gives CASSLYRVPNQPQHF.

This clonotype was picked up a small number of times. The chain carries TRBV6-2 or TRBV6-3 and TRBJ1-2; TRBD1 matches 9 bases. CDR3 length: 16 residues. CDR1 is MNHEY, CDR2 SVGEGT, per germline. After removal of 6 bases from V and 4 bases from J, the junction contained 12 bases not matched to a gene. CDR3 amino acids: CASSLSGTGRSYGYTF. CDR3 in DNA: TGTGCCAGCAGCCTTTCGGGGACAGGGAGATCCTATGGCTACACCTTC.

The chain employs TRBV25-1 and TRBJ2-2; unclear D gene. CDR1 MGHDK and CDR2 SYGVNS come from the germline V gene. The germline V and J ends were trimmed by 7 bases and 0 bases, with 9 bases remaining between them. The CDR3 covers 14 residues. CDR3: CASTMASNTGELFF. CDR3 coding DNA: TGTGCCAGCACAATGGCCTCGAACACCGGGGAGCTGTTTTTT.

V is TRBV28 and J is TRBJ2-2; D is possibly TRBD2 (6 bases). Germline CDR1 reads MDHEN; CDR2 reads SYDVKM. The V end was cut by 6 bases, the J end by 6 bases, with 14 bases between. The length of the CDR3 is 14 residues. The CDR3 loop is CASSRRELAGELFF. The DNA of the CDR3 is TGTGCCAGCAGCCGCCGGGAGTTGGCCGGGGAGCTGTTTTTT.

This chain joins TRBV11-2 and TRBJ2-2, with 9 bases lining up with TRBD2. V lost 1 base and J lost 7; bases outside the gene matches: 7. The germline V gene has CDR1 SGHAT and CDR2 FQNNGV. This CDR3 is built from 16 residues. CDR3: CASSLVAGEFGGELFF. The CDR3 bases are TGTGCCAGCAGCTTAGTAGCGGGAGAGTTTGGCGGGGAGCTGTTTTTT.

The chain has TRBV6-2 or TRBV6-3 and TRBJ2-1, with TRBD2 matching 12 bases. This CDR3 contains 17 residues. Germline V gene sequence: CDR1 MNHEY, CDR2 SVGEGT. V lost 4 bases to trimming and J lost 4 bases; unmatched junction nucleotides: 8. CDR3 bases: TGTGCCAGCAGTTCAGGACTAGCGGGGCAACCTTACAATGAGCAGTTCTTC. Amino acid sequence: CASSSGLAGQPYNEQFF.

This sequence joins TRBV28 and TRBJ1-2, with D tentatively TRBD1 (6 bases). The V end was cut by 2 bases, the J end by 5 bases, with 18 bases between. The CDR3 is 16 residues long. Germline values: CDR1 MDHEN, CDR2 SYDVKM. The CDR3 DNA reads TGTGCCAGCAGTTTAGGCTCAGGGGCAGGAGGGTATGGCTACACCTTC. Its protein is CASSLGSGAGGYGYTF.

This clonotype was seen a few times. The V call is TRBV10-3, the J call TRBJ1-1, with D tentatively TRBD1 (5 bases). V lost 4 bases and J lost 3, with 9 bases in between. Germline CDR1 and CDR2: ENHRY and SYGVKD. The CDR3 extends over 13 amino acids. CDR3 loop: CAISGGDHTEAFF. In nucleotides, the CDR3 is TGTGCCATCAGTGGGGGGGATCACACTGAAGCTTTCTTT.

This clonotype has a handful of counts. The chain links TRBV29-1 to TRBJ1-4, with TRBD1 as a possible D gene (5 bases). The germline CDR1 and CDR2 sequences are SQVTM and ANQGSEA. Deletions cut 6 bases from V and 4 bases from J, with 18 bases between. The CDR3 loop spans 15 amino acids. This CDR3 is CSVQLGARNNEKLFF. The CDR3 DNA is TGCAGCGTCCAACTAGGGGCCAGAAATAATGAAAAACTGTTTTTT.

This clonotype was seen more than once but under ten times. This CDR3 is CSATRGRGLDGYTF. CDR3 nucleotide sequence: TGCAGTGCCACCCGGGGCAGGGGCCTCGATGGCTACACCTTC. The rearrangement joins TRBV20-1 to TRBJ1-2; possibly TRBD1 for D (6 bases). V lost 6 bases and J lost 6, with 20 bases in between. Germline CDR1 and CDR2: DFQATT and SNEGSKA (reference sequence). This CDR3 is built from 14 residues.